This TCR beta chain was captured in a study of T cells in Graves' hyperthyroidism and ophthalmopathy. The study, taken as a whole, reports: Model output signaled ophthalmopathy a median around 5.9 months ahead of onset.

This clonotype was detected many times. Its specificity is unknown. Authors of the study amplified TCR beta CDR3 regions from RNA transcripts. The TCR CDR3 first-round RT-PCR relied on the HTBI primer set. TCRdb redid the calling of the multiplex PCR reads with MiXCR, one entry per CDR3 protein. The sample lists roughly 400,000 distinct CDR3 sequences, over 12% seen once, with approximately 27% in the top ten. Sequencing was done on a sample of blood. The sequence came from a man aged 50 to 59 with Graves' ophthalmopathy.

The CDR3 is CAIGLAGGDEQFF. The CDR3 coding sequence is TGTGCCATCGGACTAGCGGGAGGAGATGAGCAGTTCTTC. This chain connects TRBV6-1 to TRBJ2-1; TRBD2 matches at 14 bases. Germline CDR1 is MNHNS and CDR2 is SASEGT. V shed 10 bases and J 8 bases; nucleotides not matched to a gene: 4. This CDR3 spans 13 amino acids.